A selection of T cell receptor beta chains follows, all from one sample in a study of blood T cells in healthy people across ages. TCRdb reprocessed the 5' RACE reads with MiXCR, giving one entry per CDR3 protein. The sample lists 920,000 or so distinct CDR3 sequences, 40% to 50% occurring once. The source material was blood. The receptor source for this set is a woman aged 60-70 years in good health. Both conserved end residues are part of each CDR3. Each record gives: D gene, J gene, V gene, clone size, CDR3 DNA, CDR3 protein. A D gene is named only where the DNA matches it firmly. Some rows have no size entry. The others give once, few or many, or a class for an expanded clone.

d_call: TRBD2
j_call: TRBJ2-1
v_call: TRBV20-1
clone_size: few
cdr3_nt: TGCAGTGCTAGAGTAGCGGGAGGGGAGGATGAGCAGTTCTTC
cdr3_aa: CSARVAGGEDEQFF

d_call: -
j_call: TRBJ2-2
v_call: TRBV24-1
clone_size: few
cdr3_nt: TGTGCCACCAGTGATTTAATCCCCACCGGGGAGCTGTTTTTT
cdr3_aa: CATSDLIPTGELFF

d_call: -
j_call: TRBJ2-3
v_call: TRBV28
clone_size: -
cdr3_nt: TGTGCCAGCAGTGCCTCCGACGGAAGGTATTTT
cdr3_aa: CASSASDGRYF

d_call: TRBD2
j_call: TRBJ2-7
v_call: TRBV3-1
clone_size: few
cdr3_nt: TGTGCCAGCAGCCGACTAGCGGGAAACTCCTACGAGCAGTACTTC
cdr3_aa: CASSRLAGNSYEQYF

d_call: -
j_call: TRBJ2-7
v_call: TRBV18
clone_size: -
cdr3_nt: TGTGCCAGCTCACCGGTATCAGTGGGCCGACACCCGTACGAGCAGTACTTC
cdr3_aa: CASSPVSVGRHPYEQYF

d_call: -
j_call: TRBJ2-5
v_call: TRBV6-5
clone_size: -
cdr3_nt: TGTGCCAGCAGTCGTCCATGGCCCCCGGAGGAGACCCAGTACTTC
cdr3_aa: CASSRPWPPEETQYF

d_call: TRBD2
j_call: TRBJ2-2
v_call: TRBV2
clone_size: -
cdr3_nt: TGTGCCAGCAGGGTAGCGGGAGTATTATCCGGGGAGCTGTTTTTT
cdr3_aa: CASRVAGVLSGELFF

d_call: -
j_call: TRBJ2-7
v_call: TRBV2
clone_size: few
cdr3_nt: TGTGCCAGCACCGCTGGACCAACCTACGAGCAGTACTTC
cdr3_aa: CASTAGPTYEQYF

d_call: -
j_call: TRBJ2-7
v_call: TRBV20-1
clone_size: -
cdr3_nt: TGCAGTGCTGATAATAGGGCAGGATCCTACGAGCAGTACTTC
cdr3_aa: CSADNRAGSYEQYF

d_call: -
j_call: TRBJ2-2
v_call: TRBV6-6
clone_size: -
cdr3_nt: TGTGCCAGCAGTTACGGTGGAGATACCGGGGAGCTGTTTTTT
cdr3_aa: CASSYGGDTGELFF

d_call: -
j_call: TRBJ2-3
v_call: TRBV6-1
clone_size: -
cdr3_nt: TGTGCCAGCAACCGCGGGCCTGATACGCAGTATTTT
cdr3_aa: CASNRGPDTQYF

d_call: -
j_call: TRBJ2-5
v_call: TRBV2
clone_size: -
cdr3_nt: TGTGCCAGCAGTGATCCGAGTCAAGGAGGGATCCAAGAGACCCAGTACTTC
cdr3_aa: CASSDPSQGGIQETQYF

d_call: TRBD2
j_call: TRBJ2-3
v_call: TRBV6-5
clone_size: few
cdr3_nt: TGTGCCAGCAGTCCTCTCCGGGAGGGCCTGGATACGCAGTATTTT
cdr3_aa: CASSPLREGLDTQYF

d_call: -
j_call: TRBJ2-7
v_call: TRBV24-1
clone_size: few
cdr3_nt: TGTGCCACCAGTGACCCCGACACCACGGAACCCTACGAGCAGTACTTC
cdr3_aa: CATSDPDTTEPYEQYF

d_call: -
j_call: TRBJ2-1
v_call: TRBV7-9
clone_size: few
cdr3_nt: TGTGCCAGCAGCTTAGGAGGACCTTGGGATGAGCAGTTCTTC
cdr3_aa: CASSLGGPWDEQFF

d_call: TRBD1
j_call: TRBJ1-2
v_call: TRBV7-6
clone_size: -
cdr3_nt: TGTGCCAGCAGCAATCTTTTTTCGACAGGGGGAGACTATGGCTACACCTTC
cdr3_aa: CASSNLFSTGGDYGYTF

d_call: TRBD2
j_call: TRBJ2-7
v_call: TRBV5-1
clone_size: -
cdr3_nt: TGCGCCAGCAGCAATTATCCGGGAGGGTACGAGCAGTACTTC
cdr3_aa: CASSNYPGGYEQYF

d_call: TRBD2
j_call: TRBJ2-7
v_call: TRBV4-2
clone_size: -
cdr3_nt: TGTGCCAGCAGCCAGACTAGCGGGAGAGGAGAGCAGTACTTC
cdr3_aa: CASSQTSGRGEQYF

d_call: TRBD1
j_call: TRBJ1-4
v_call: TRBV4-2
clone_size: few
cdr3_nt: TGTGCCAGCAGCCAAGAGAGCAGGGGGGAAAAACTGTTTTTT
cdr3_aa: CASSQESRGEKLFF

d_call: -
j_call: TRBJ2-3
v_call: TRBV7-6
clone_size: -
cdr3_nt: TGTGCCAGCAGCTTAGGTATTTCCCGCAGCCCTAGCACAGATACGCAGTATTTT
cdr3_aa: CASSLGISRSPSTDTQYF

d_call: TRBD1
j_call: TRBJ1-6
v_call: TRBV20-1
clone_size: -
cdr3_nt: TGCAGTGGTGGGACAGCGGGGTCAGAATCACCCCTCCACTTT
cdr3_aa: CSGGTAGSESPLHF

d_call: TRBD2
j_call: TRBJ2-5
v_call: TRBV29-1
clone_size: many
cdr3_nt: TGCAGCGTTGAAGAAGCAGCGGGGGAGACCCAGTACTTC
cdr3_aa: CSVEEAAGETQYF

d_call: -
j_call: TRBJ1-5
v_call: TRBV18
clone_size: -
cdr3_nt: TGTGCCAGCTCAAACCGGGACAGCAATCAGCCCCAGCATTTT
cdr3_aa: CASSNRDSNQPQHF

d_call: TRBD1
j_call: TRBJ2-5
v_call: TRBV2
clone_size: few
cdr3_nt: TGTGCCAGCCCTCCTCCGGGACAGGGGGAAGAGACCCAGTACTTC
cdr3_aa: CASPPPGQGEETQYF

d_call: -
j_call: TRBJ1-1
v_call: TRBV7-9
clone_size: few
cdr3_nt: TGTGCCAGCAGCTTAGTGGCAGGGGTGAACACTGAAGCTTTCTTT
cdr3_aa: CASSLVAGVNTEAFF

d_call: TRBD2
j_call: TRBJ2-1
v_call: TRBV7-2
clone_size: few
cdr3_nt: TGTGCCAGCAGCTCCTTAGCGGGAGTATCCTACAATGAGCAGTTCTTC
cdr3_aa: CASSSLAGVSYNEQFF

d_call: TRBD1
j_call: TRBJ2-1
v_call: TRBV2
clone_size: few
cdr3_nt: TGTGCCAGCAGCCCTATAACAGGACAGGGCGGTGAGCAGTTCTTC
cdr3_aa: CASSPITGQGGEQFF